A selection of T cell receptor beta chains follows, all from one sample in a study of CD8 T cells in ankylosing spondylitis. Each CDR3 protein is one row after TCRdb ran MiXCR on the 5' RACE reads. This table has more than 300,000 distinct CDR3 sequences, less than 10% appearing once. Sequenced material: blood, either unsorted or a sorted T cell fraction (not recorded which). The receptor source for this set is a male donor with ankylosing spondylitis. The conserved cysteine and the conserved F or W are not part of the CDR3 here. A D gene is named only where the DNA matches it firmly.

j_gene: TRBJ2-3
d_gene: TRBD2
v_gene: TRBV20-1
CDR3aa: SAAPGGHSTDTQY

j_gene: TRBJ2-3
d_gene: TRBD2
v_gene: TRBV15
CDR3aa: ATSRAGLAGITDTQY

j_gene: TRBJ2-1
d_gene: .
v_gene: TRBV12-3/TRBV12-4
CDR3aa: ASRSELNSPEQF

j_gene: TRBJ2-6
d_gene: .
v_gene: TRBV5-1
CDR3aa: ASSIGWGRAPGANVLT

j_gene: TRBJ2-1
d_gene: TRBD2
v_gene: TRBV7-2
CDR3aa: ASRTKEGTSFNEQF

j_gene: TRBJ2-1
d_gene: .
v_gene: TRBV29-1
CDR3aa: SAERLFSNEQF

j_gene: TRBJ1-2
d_gene: .
v_gene: TRBV6-5
CDR3aa: ASTQGPGGYT

j_gene: TRBJ2-7
d_gene: TRBD1
v_gene: TRBV5-1
CDR3aa: ASRTGQSKGEQY

j_gene: TRBJ2-1
d_gene: TRBD2
v_gene: TRBV29-1
CDR3aa: SVGGGSGSFGEQF

j_gene: TRBJ2-1
d_gene: TRBD2
v_gene: TRBV9
CDR3aa: ASSVSANLAGEFSYNEQF

j_gene: TRBJ1-5
d_gene: TRBD1
v_gene: TRBV2
CDR3aa: ASSEALLGTGGTVPQH

j_gene: TRBJ2-7
d_gene: .
v_gene: TRBV6-1
CDR3aa: ASTNLGQGYEQY

j_gene: TRBJ2-7
d_gene: .
v_gene: TRBV20-1
CDR3aa: SASSRASYEQY

j_gene: TRBJ2-5
d_gene: TRBD2
v_gene: TRBV5-1
CDR3aa: ASRPSNGRGETQY

j_gene: TRBJ2-2
d_gene: .
v_gene: TRBV12-3/TRBV12-4
CDR3aa: ASSVDHTGELF

j_gene: TRBJ2-1
d_gene: .
v_gene: TRBV7-3
CDR3aa: ASSLTLGREHEQF

j_gene: TRBJ2-3
d_gene: TRBD2
v_gene: TRBV19
CDR3aa: ASGTGLAGADTQY

j_gene: TRBJ2-1
d_gene: TRBD2
v_gene: TRBV2
CDR3aa: ASSEAPLRTSGRAGEQF

j_gene: TRBJ2-1
d_gene: TRBD2
v_gene: TRBV7-2
CDR3aa: ASSLVPIAGVYNEQF

j_gene: TRBJ2-1
d_gene: TRBD2
v_gene: TRBV13
CDR3aa: ASSSGLAGGAEF

j_gene: TRBJ1-5
d_gene: .
v_gene: TRBV2
CDR3aa: ASNLGGAQPQH

j_gene: TRBJ2-3
d_gene: .
v_gene: TRBV5-1
CDR3aa: ASSWGDAHYRDTQY

j_gene: TRBJ2-7
d_gene: TRBD2
v_gene: TRBV29-1
CDR3aa: SGSSGSVYEQY

j_gene: TRBJ2-7
d_gene: .
v_gene: TRBV29-1
CDR3aa: SVESQYSYEQY

j_gene: TRBJ1-1
d_gene: TRBD1
v_gene: TRBV9
CDR3aa: ASSPWDRGNTEAF

j_gene: TRBJ2-1
d_gene: TRBD1
v_gene: TRBV5-1
CDR3aa: ASSLGQGVGDEQF

j_gene: TRBJ2-1
d_gene: .
v_gene: TRBV20-1
CDR3aa: SAGRDTPYNEQF